Presented here are 16 T cell receptor beta chains from one specimen sequenced in a study of a mutant IDH1 vaccine in newly diagnosed glioma. The antigens these receptors bind are not known. Generated by immunoSEQ multiplex PCR, the TCRdb table keeps only in-frame clones and is missing some. The sample shows roughly 130,000 clones, about four fifths of them seen only once. Indicated time point: week 11, during vaccination. What each vaccine dose contained was 300 ug of mutant IDH1 20-mer peptide, accompanied by topical imiquimod. The sample here was PBMCs, taken from a glioma patient whose treatment included an IDH1 peptide vaccine. The receptor set was obtained from a man aged 35 to 55 with glioma.

The rearrangement links TRBV30 to TRBJ1-4, with D unclear. The CDR3 is made up of 13 amino acids. The ends were cut back, 1 base at V and 13 bases at J, with 16 bases in the middle. Germline CDR1 and CDR2: GTSNPN and SVGIG (reference sequence). For the CDR3, the DNA is TGTGCCTGGAGTGGTAAGGGTCGTGGAAGACTGTTTTTT. Its protein product is CAWSGKGRGRLFF.

The rearrangement uses TRBV28 and TRBJ2-1; TRBD2 agrees at 13 bases. The CDR3 is made up of 16 amino acids. V was clipped by 4 bases and J by 3 bases; unmatched bases: 3. Germline loops: CDR1 MDHEN, CDR2 SYDVKM. CDR3 sequence: CASSSGTSGNYNEQFF. CDR3 in DNA: TGTGCCAGCAGTTCAGGGACTAGCGGGAACTACAATGAGCAGTTCTTC.

This rearrangement joins TRBV13 to TRBJ2-1; 7 bases match TRBD2. CDR1 and CDR2 from the germline V gene are PRHDT and FYEKMQ (reference sequence). The J segment lost 3 bases and the V segment lost 3 bases, leaving 8 bases of the junction unmatched. The CDR3 spans 16 residues. Here the CDR3 reads CASSFPSSGDYNEQFF. The CDR3 DNA follows: TGTGCCAGCAGCTTCCCCTCTAGCGGAGACTACAATGAGCAGTTCTTC.

This clone has only a few counts. This chain joins TRBV7-9 and TRBJ1-1; the match to TRBD1 covers 7 bases. With V trimmed by 8 bases and J by 5 bases, 11 bases remained unmatched. The CDR3 runs to 14 residues. Per the germline V gene, CDR1 is SEHNR and CDR2 is FQNEAQ (reference sequence). The CDR3 protein is CASLQTGERTEAFF. CDR3 sequence (DNA): TGTGCCAGCCTCCAAACAGGGGAGAGGACTGAAGCTTTCTTT.

The chain couples TRBV15 to TRBJ2-3; 11 positions agree with TRBD2. CDR3 length: 16 residues. Germline V gene sequence: CDR1 LNHNV, CDR2 YYDKDF (reference sequence). After removal of 0 bases from V and 8 bases from J, the junction contained 7 bases not matched to a gene. For the CDR3, the DNA is TGTGCCACCAGCAGAGATAGGGTAGCGGGGGGGTTTACGCAGTATTTT. Its protein is CATSRDRVAGGFTQYF.

This chain links TRBV5-4 with TRBJ2-4, with 7 bases lining up with TRBD1. The CDR3 totals 15 residues. The junction had 8 bases not matched to a gene; V was cut back by 4 bases and J by 4 bases. The germline V gene has CDR1 SGHNT and CDR2 YYREEE (reference sequence). CDR3 in DNA: TGTGCCAGCAGCGCGGCACCGGGACAGAAAAACATTCAGTACTTC. Translated, it gives CASSAAPGQKNIQYF.

The rearrangement joins TRBV5-1 to TRBJ1-1, with D uncertain. This CDR3 has 13 amino acids. Germline V gene lookup returns CDR1 SGHRS and CDR2 YFSETQ. V lost 1 base, J lost 2 bases, and 6 bases lay in between. CDR3 DNA sequence: TGCGCCAGCAGCTTGAAAACTAACACTGAAGCTTTCTTT. It translates to CASSLKTNTEAFF.

This clone was found once. The chain recombines TRBV30 with TRBJ2-3, with 11 bases lining up with TRBD2. V trimming: 0 bases; J trimming: 2 bases; junction bases outside the gene matches: 10. The CDR3 runs 18 residues. Germline V lookup: CDR1 GTSNPN, CDR2 SVGIG (reference sequence). The CDR3 is CAWSVLTSGVPYTDTQYF. The CDR3 DNA follows: TGTGCCTGGAGTGTTCTGACTAGCGGGGTCCCCTACACAGATACGCAGTATTTT.

The rearrangement uses TRBV4-2 and TRBJ1-2; D is possibly TRBD1 (5 bases). The germline V and J ends were trimmed by 0 bases and 8 bases, with 13 bases remaining between them. The CDR3 covers 14 residues. The V gene's germline CDR1 is LGHNA and CDR2 YNFKEQ. The CDR3 DNA follows: TGTGCCAGCAGCCAAGATTGGCAGGGAAGGGGCTACACCTTC. This gives the protein CASSQDWQGRGYTF.

The genes are TRBV9 and TRBJ1-1, with a weak D call TRBD1 (5 bases). This CDR3 spans 18 amino acids. V lost 1 base, J lost 0 bases, and 19 bases lay in between. Per the germline V gene, CDR1 is SGDLS and CDR2 is YYNGEE. The CDR3 nucleotides read TGTGCCAGCAGCGTACGAGGGGAGGGGAGAGGTTTGAACACTGAAGCTTTCTTT. Protein sequence: CASSVRGEGRGLNTEAFF.

This clone came up a few times. The chain has TRBV30 and TRBJ2-4; D is unresolved. The germline V and J ends were trimmed by 0 bases and 1 base, with 7 bases remaining between them. This CDR3 spans 14 amino acids. From germline, CDR1 is GTSNPN and CDR2 SVGIG (reference sequence). CDR3 nucleotide sequence: TGTGCCTGGAGTGTAGGTAGGGCCAAAAACATTCAGTACTTC. Amino acids: CAWSVGRAKNIQYF.

This clone was counted only a few times. The rearrangement joins TRBV19 to TRBJ1-5, with D possibly matching TRBD1 (5 bases). This CDR3 has 15 amino acids. Germline values: CDR1 LNHDA, CDR2 SQIVND (reference sequence). Trimming took off 6 bases at V and 7 bases at J, with 19 bases between the two ends. CDR3 sequence (DNA): TGTGCCAGTAGGGGGCTCGGGGGGGAAAGCCAGCCCCAGCATTTT. It specifies CASRGLGGESQPQHF.

The J gene is TRBJ1-2, the V gene TRBV10-3; tentative D call: TRBD1 (5 bases). V lost 11 bases and J lost 5, with 15 bases in between. Germline V lookup: CDR1 ENHRY, CDR2 SYGVKD. There are 12 residues in the CDR3. DNA for the CDR3: TGTGCCTCCAGGGCGGAGTCTTATGGCTACACCTTC. Translated: CASRAESYGYTF.

This chain links TRBV12-5 with TRBJ2-5, with a tentative D call TRBD2 (5 bases). The germline gives CDR1 LGHNT, CDR2 FRNRAP. This CDR3 has 11 amino acids. The V gene lost 4 bases and the J gene lost 6 bases, with 6 bases spanning the gap. In DNA, the CDR3 is TGTGCTAGTGGTTCCGGGAAGACCCAGTACTTC. This encodes CASGSGKTQYF.

The chain has TRBV5-4 and TRBJ1-1; a possible D gene is TRBD1 (5 bases). Germline CDR1 and CDR2: SGHNT and YYREEE (reference sequence). The CDR3 is 14 amino acids. V gave up 4 bases and J gave up 5 bases, with 15 bases separating them. The CDR3: CASSPYGAGTEAFF. CDR3 nucleotides: TGTGCCAGCAGCCCCTATGGAGCAGGGACTGAAGCTTTCTTT.

The chain recombines TRBV10-3 with TRBJ1-2; D unclear. Germline CDR1 is ENHRY and CDR2 is SYGVKD. V was trimmed by 3 bases and J by 4 bases, leaving 9 bases between them. The CDR3 runs to 13 residues. CDR3 DNA: TGTGCCATCAGTGACATACCAAGCTATGGCTACACCTTC. It codes for CAISDIPSYGYTF.